The 5 T cell receptor beta chains below all came from one sample that was sequenced in a study of Tregs in tolerant kidney transplant recipients. Some clones are missing from TCRdb's copy, which holds only in-frame ones; the method was immunoSEQ multiplex PCR. The sample shows 60,000 to 70,000 clones, just under 95% of them seen only once. Sample: CD8+ T cells from blood, taken before the transplant. Receptors were obtained from a human donor who received a combined kidney and bone marrow transplant.

The CDR3 DNA sequence: TGTGCCAGCAGTGATGGGGAGGGAACGGGGGACACCTTC. It is translated as CASSDGEGTGDTF. V gene TRBV2 combines with J gene TRBJ1-2; TRBD1 might be the D (5 bases). V was cut by 3 bases and J by 12 bases, with 17 bases left in between. The length of the CDR3 is 13 residues. The germline V gene has CDR1 SNHLY and CDR2 FYNNEI.

CDR3 sequence reads: CASSVTGGISPLGYTF. As DNA, the CDR3 is TGTGCCAGCAGTGTGACAGGGGGGATCTCCCCTTTGGGCTACACCTTC. V usage is TRBV2 and J usage is TRBJ1-2; 9 bases map to TRBD1. Per germline, CDR1 SNHLY and CDR2 FYNNEI. The CDR3 spans 16 residues. The V and J ends lost 4 bases and 8 bases, in that order; junction bases with no gene match: 14.

J is TRBJ2-1 and V is TRBV19, with 9 bases lining up with TRBD2. The CDR3 runs to 15 residues. The V gene end was trimmed by 9 bases and the J gene end by 9 bases; junction bases not matched to a gene: 15. The germline V gene encodes CDR1 LNHDA and CDR2 SQIVND (reference sequence). The CDR3 coding sequence is TGTGCCAGCCAGTACTCGTCAGGCGGGAGGGGTGAGCAGTTCTTC. This sequence encodes CASQYSSGGRGEQFF.

This chain links TRBV27 with TRBJ1-1; D is unresolved. V lost 2 bases and J 0 bases, leaving 4 bases between the germline ends. The CDR3 covers 13 residues. Germline CDR1 MNHEY, CDR2 SMNVEV (reference sequence). As DNA, the CDR3 is TGTGCCAGCAGTTTACAGGTGAACACTGAAGCTTTCTTT. The encoded protein is CASSLQVNTEAFF.

This clone was observed a single time. The chain links TRBV14 to TRBJ2-7; TRBD2 matches 12 bases. J gave up 2 bases and V 4 bases, and 12 bases lay outside the gene matches. The CDR3 loop spans 18 amino acids. Germline values: CDR1 SGHDN, CDR2 FVKESK. The CDR3 DNA sequence: TGTGCCAGCAGCCGCAACTATCTAGCGGGAGGGCCTCCCTACGAGCAGTACTTC. It specifies CASSRNYLAGGPPYEQYF. Full variable domain (remainder filled in from reference TRBV14 and TRBJ2-7): EAGVTQFPSHSVIEKGQTVTLRCDPISGHDNLYWYRRVMGKEIKFLLHFVKESKQDESGMPNNRFLAERTGGTYSTLKVQPAELEDSGVYFCASSRNYLAGGPPYEQYFGPGTRLTVT.